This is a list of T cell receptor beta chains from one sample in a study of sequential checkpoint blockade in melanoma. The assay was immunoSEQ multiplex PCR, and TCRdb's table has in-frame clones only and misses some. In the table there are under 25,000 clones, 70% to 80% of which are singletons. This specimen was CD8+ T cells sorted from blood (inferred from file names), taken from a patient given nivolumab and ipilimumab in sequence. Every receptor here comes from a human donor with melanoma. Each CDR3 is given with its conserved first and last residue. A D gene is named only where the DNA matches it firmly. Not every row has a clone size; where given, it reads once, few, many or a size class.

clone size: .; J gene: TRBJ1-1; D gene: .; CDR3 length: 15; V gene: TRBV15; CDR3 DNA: TGTGCCACCAGCAGAGCTTGGGAGGGGGAGACTGAAGCTTTCTTT; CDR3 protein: CATSRAWEGETEAFF
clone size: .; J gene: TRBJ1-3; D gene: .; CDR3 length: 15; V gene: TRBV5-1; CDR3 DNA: TGCGCCAGCAGCTTGGTTGGGCTCTCTGGAAACACCATATATTTT; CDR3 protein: CASSLVGLSGNTIYF
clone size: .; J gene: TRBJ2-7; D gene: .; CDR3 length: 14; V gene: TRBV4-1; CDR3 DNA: TGCGCCAGCAGCCAAGATGAGCAGGCCGGCGAGCAGTACTTC; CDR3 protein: CASSQDEQAGEQYF
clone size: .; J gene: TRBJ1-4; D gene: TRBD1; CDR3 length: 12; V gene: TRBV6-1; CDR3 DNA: TGTGCCAGTCGACAGGGTCGGGAAAAACTGTTTTTT; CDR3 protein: CASRQGREKLFF
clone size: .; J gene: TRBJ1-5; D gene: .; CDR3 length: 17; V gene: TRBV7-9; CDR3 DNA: TGTGCCAGCAGCTACCGGCGGGTCCGACATAGCAATCAGCCCCAGCATTTT; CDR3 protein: CASSYRRVRHSNQPQHF
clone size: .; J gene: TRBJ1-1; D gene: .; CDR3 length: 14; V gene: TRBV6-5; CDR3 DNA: TGTGCCAGCAGTTACGTGGCAGGGAACACTGAAGCTTTCTTT; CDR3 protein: CASSYVAGNTEAFF
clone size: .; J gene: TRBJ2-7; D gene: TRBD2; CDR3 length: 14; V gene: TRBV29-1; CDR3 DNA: TGCAGCGTTGGGGGGGGGTCCAGCTCCTACGAGCAGTACTTC; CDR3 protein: CSVGGGSSSYEQYF
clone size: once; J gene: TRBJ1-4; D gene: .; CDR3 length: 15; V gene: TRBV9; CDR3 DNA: TGTGCCAGCAGCGTTGGAGGGGGGGGGAATGAAAAACTGTTTTTT; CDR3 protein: CASSVGGGGNEKLFF
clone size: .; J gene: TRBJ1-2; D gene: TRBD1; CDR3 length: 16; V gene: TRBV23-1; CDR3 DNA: TGCGCAACCGCCGACGGGACAGGGGATTCATCCTATGGCTACACCTTC; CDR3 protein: CATADGTGDSSYGYTF
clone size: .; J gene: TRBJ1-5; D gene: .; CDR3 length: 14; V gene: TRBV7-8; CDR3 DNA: TGTGCCAGCAGCTTAGGACAGACAAATCAGCCCCAGCATTTT; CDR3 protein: CASSLGQTNQPQHF
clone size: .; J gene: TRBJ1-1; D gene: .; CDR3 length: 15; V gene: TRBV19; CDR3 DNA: TGTGCCAGTAGTACCCGGGGACACCTGAACACTGAAGCTTTCTTT; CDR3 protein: CASSTRGHLNTEAFF
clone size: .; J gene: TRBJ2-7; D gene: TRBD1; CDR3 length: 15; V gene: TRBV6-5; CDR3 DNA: TGTGCCAGCAGTATCTCCGGGACAGCTAGATGGGAGCAGTACTTC; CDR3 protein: CASSISGTARWEQYF
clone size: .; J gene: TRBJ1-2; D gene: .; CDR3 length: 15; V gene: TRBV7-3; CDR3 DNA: TGTGCCAGCAGCAGAGATGGGGGAGGCTTCTATGGCTACACCTTC; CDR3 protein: CASSRDGGGFYGYTF
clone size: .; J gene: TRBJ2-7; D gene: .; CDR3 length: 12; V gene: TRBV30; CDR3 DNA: TGTGCCTGGAGAAGGAGCGCCCACGAGCAGTACTTC; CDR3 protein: CAWRRSAHEQYF
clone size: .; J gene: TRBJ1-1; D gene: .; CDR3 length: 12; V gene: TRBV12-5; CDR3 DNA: TGTGCTAGTGGCACCTCCAGGATTGAAGCTTTCTTT; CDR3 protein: CASGTSRIEAFF
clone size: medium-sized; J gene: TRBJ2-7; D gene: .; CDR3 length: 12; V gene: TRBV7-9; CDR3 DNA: TGTGCCAGCAGCTTAGCAACATACGAGCAGTACTTC; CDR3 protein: CASSLATYEQYF
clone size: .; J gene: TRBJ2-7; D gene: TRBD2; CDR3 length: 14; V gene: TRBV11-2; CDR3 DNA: TGTGCCAGCAGCTTAGCTAGCGGGAGGTACGAGCAGTACTTC; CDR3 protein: CASSLASGRYEQYF
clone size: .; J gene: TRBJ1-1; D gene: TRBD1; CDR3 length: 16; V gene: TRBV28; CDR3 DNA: TGTGCCAGCAGTTTCCGGACAGGGGAGGGGAACACTGAAGCTTTCTTT; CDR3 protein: CASSFRTGEGNTEAFF
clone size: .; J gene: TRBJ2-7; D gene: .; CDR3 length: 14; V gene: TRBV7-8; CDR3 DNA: TGTGCCAGCAGCTTAGATCCGGTTTCCTACGAGCAGTACTTC; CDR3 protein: CASSLDPVSYEQYF
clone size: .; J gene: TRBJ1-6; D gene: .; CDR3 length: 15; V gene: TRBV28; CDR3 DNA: TGTGCCAGCAGTCTAGAGGACAGACATAATTCACCCCTCCACTTT; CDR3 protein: CASSLEDRHNSPLHF
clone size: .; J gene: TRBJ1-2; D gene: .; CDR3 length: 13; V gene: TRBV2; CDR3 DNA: TGTGCCAGCCTTATCGACCGGGGCTATGGCTACACCTTC; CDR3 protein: CASLIDRGYGYTF
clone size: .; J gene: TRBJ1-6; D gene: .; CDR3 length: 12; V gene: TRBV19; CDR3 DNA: TGTGCCAGTAGTATCGGGAATTCACCCCTCCACTTT; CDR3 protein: CASSIGNSPLHF
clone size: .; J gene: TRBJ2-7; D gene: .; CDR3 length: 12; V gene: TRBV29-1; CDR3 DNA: TGCAGCGTTGACAGGGGACCCTACGAGCAGTACTTC; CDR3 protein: CSVDRGPYEQYF
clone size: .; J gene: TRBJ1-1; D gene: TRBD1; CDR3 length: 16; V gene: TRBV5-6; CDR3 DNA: TGTGCCAGCAGCTGGGCGGGACAGGGGGCGAACACTGAAGCTTTCTTT; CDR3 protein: CASSWAGQGANTEAFF
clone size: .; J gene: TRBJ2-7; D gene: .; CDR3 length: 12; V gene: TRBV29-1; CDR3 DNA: TGCAGCGTGCTGACAGTTAACTACGAGCAGTACTTC; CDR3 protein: CSVLTVNYEQYF
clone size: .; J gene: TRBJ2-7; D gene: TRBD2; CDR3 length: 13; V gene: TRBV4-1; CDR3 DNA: TGCGCCAGCAGCCAAGAGGGAGGGGACGAGCAGTACTTC; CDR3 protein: CASSQEGGDEQYF
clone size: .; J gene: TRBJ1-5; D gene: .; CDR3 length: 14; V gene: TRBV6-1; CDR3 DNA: TGTGCCAGCAGTGAAGCAGGGGGTAATCAGCCCCAGCATTTT; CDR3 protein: CASSEAGGNQPQHF
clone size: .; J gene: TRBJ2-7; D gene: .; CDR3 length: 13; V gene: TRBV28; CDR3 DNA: TGTGCCAGCAGTTTTGGTCACCGGTACGAGCAGTACTTC; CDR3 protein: CASSFGHRYEQYF
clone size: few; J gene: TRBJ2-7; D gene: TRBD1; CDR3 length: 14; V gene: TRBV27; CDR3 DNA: TGTGCCAGCAGTTGGGGGACAGGGTTTGACGAGCAGTACTTC; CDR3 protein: CASSWGTGFDEQYF
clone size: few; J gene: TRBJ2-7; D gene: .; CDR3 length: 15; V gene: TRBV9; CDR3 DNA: TGTGCCAGCAGCCCCGCCCCTGACTACTCCTACGAGCAGTACTTC; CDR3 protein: CASSPAPDYSYEQYF
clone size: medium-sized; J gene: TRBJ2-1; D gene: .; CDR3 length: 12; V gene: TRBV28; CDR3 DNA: TGTGCCAGCAGACATAACGTCAATGAGCAGTTCTTC; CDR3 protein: CASRHNVNEQFF
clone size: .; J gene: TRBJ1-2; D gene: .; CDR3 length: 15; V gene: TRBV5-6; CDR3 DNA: TGTGCCAGCAGCTTGTCCCAGGTTAAACAAAATGGCTACACCTTC; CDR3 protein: CASSLSQVKQNGYTF
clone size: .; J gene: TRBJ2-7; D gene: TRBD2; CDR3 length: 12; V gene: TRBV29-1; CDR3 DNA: TGCAGCGTTGCCGGGACTAGCTACGAGCAGTACTTC; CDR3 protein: CSVAGTSYEQYF
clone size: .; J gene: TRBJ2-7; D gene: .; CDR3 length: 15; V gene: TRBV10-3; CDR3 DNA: TGTGCCATCAGCCCGCTTAACACAGGGAGCAACGAGCAGTACTTC; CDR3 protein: CAISPLNTGSNEQYF
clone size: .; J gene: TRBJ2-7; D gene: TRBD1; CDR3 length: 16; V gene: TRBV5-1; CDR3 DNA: TGCGCCAGCAGCACCGACCGGGACAGAAACCTCTACGAGCAGTACTTC; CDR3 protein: CASSTDRDRNLYEQYF
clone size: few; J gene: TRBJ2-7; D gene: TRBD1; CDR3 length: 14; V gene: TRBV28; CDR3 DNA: TGTGCCAGCACTTGGACAGGGAGCTCCTACGAGCAGTACTTC; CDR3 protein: CASTWTGSSYEQYF